The clone carrying this TCR beta chain was seen only a few times. The antigen remains unidentified. This sample is part of a study of T cells after yellow fever vaccination. General study results and limits: A weaker secondary response peaked on day 5, the primary on day 15. Contaminants from the bulk population, in the form of abundant clonotypes, could be found in FACS-sorted repertoires. Overall, a small share of clonotypes was seen in both CD4 and CD8 compartments.

UMIs were added to TCR cDNA along with a universal primer site when it was made by 5'RACE template switching. TCRdb re-analysed the 5' RACE reads in MiXCR, keeping a single row per CDR3 protein. Of roughly 250,000 distinct CDR3 sequences in the sample, 13% are singletons; the top ten hold 0.4% to 0.55%. Trimming removed 6 bases from V and 0 bases from J; junction bases left unmatched: 14. The CDR3 is made up of 18 amino acids. Germline CDR1 SGHAT, CDR2 FQDESV (reference sequence). The sample in question was CD4+ T cells sorted from PBMCs, obtained 45 days after the yellow fever booster vaccination. The chain carries TRBV11-1 and TRBJ2-1; 7 nucleotides agree with TRBD2. The source of this sequence is a man between 25 and 39 years old who received the YFV17D yellow fever vaccine. In DNA, the CDR3 is TGTGCCAGCAGGAGAGACGGGTGGGGACTAACCTCCTACAATGAGCAGTTCTTC. It translates to CASRRDGWGLTSYNEQFF.